The source of this T cell receptor (beta chain) is a study of T cells in localized non-small cell lung cancer. Remarks on this clone: The antigen is undetermined.

Some clones are missing from TCRdb's copy, which holds only in-frame ones; the method was immunoSEQ multiplex PCR. The sample consists of tens of thousands of clones, around 84% of them appearing once. Study outcomes and limitations: Heterogeneity cannot be ruled out, as sequencing used one tumor region only. The study found T cell clonality highest in uninvolved adjacent lung, above tumor.

This CDR3 spans 15 amino acids. Germline V gene sequence: CDR1 SGHVS, CDR2 FNYEAQ. Trimming removed 4 bases from V and 2 bases from J, with 13 bases in between. Specimen: peripheral blood, collected before any cancer treatment. This TCR came from a male donor at least 60 years old with stage III lung adenocarcinoma. The rearrangement joins TRBV7-6 to TRBJ2-3; perhaps TRBD1 as D (6 bases). The CDR3 nucleotides are TGTGCCAGCAGCTACCGGGACACCGACACAGATACGCAGTATTTT. Translating gives CASSYRDTDTDTQYF.